The 14 T cell receptor beta chains reported below all come from one sample, sequenced in a study of CD4 T cells in relation to SARS-CoV-2 and coronaviruses. These receptors have no identified antigens. Profiled with immunoSEQ multiplex PCR; TCRdb holds only in-frame clones, not every one. The sample includes tens of thousands of clones, around 80% of them seen just once. The unexposed donors gave CD4+ T cells in 2011-2018, prior to COVID-19. The cells were cultured for about ten days before CD4+ T cells were isolated. Sample: CD4+ T cells from PBMCs, cultured in vitro. The receptors were gathered from a human donor in good health.

The rearrangement joins TRBV19 to TRBJ2-7; no firm D call. Germline assignment: CDR1 LNHDA and CDR2 SQIVND (reference sequence). The CDR3 totals 14 residues. With 5 bases removed from V and 2 bases from J, the gap between germline ends came to 13 bases. This CDR3 is CASSVLQRPYEQYF. In DNA, the CDR3 is TGTGCCAGTAGTGTCCTTCAGCGTCCCTACGAGCAGTACTTC.

CDR3 loop: CSVERGYNEQFF. CDR3 bases: TGCAGCGTTGAGCGGGGCTACAATGAGCAGTTCTTC. V gene TRBV29-1 combines with J gene TRBJ2-1; a weak D match, TRBD2 (6 bases). V was trimmed by 3 bases and J by 3 bases, leaving 6 bases between them. In germline, CDR1 is SQVTM, CDR2 ANQGSEA. The CDR3 has 12 residues.

V is TRBV7-7 and J is TRBJ2-7, with 10 bases matching TRBD1. The V gene's germline CDR1 is SSHAT and CDR2 FNYEAQ (reference sequence). This CDR3 region has 16 residues. V shed 1 base, J shed 7 bases, and the junction held 10 bases outside the gene matches. The CDR3 here is CASSLGIGTGAREQYF. DNA for the CDR3: TGTGCCAGCAGCTTAGGTATAGGGACAGGGGCCCGGGAGCAGTACTTC.

The chain employs TRBV19 and TRBJ2-2; perhaps TRBD2 as D (5 bases). Germline V gene sequence: CDR1 LNHDA, CDR2 SQIVND (reference sequence). The length of the CDR3 is 17 residues. The V and J ends lost 7 bases and 7 bases respectively, with 25 bases between them. The CDR3, as DNA: TGTGCCAGTACCCCACCTAATGGAGCGTCTCGGGGCGGGGAGCTGTTTTTT. Translated, it gives CASTPPNGASRGGELFF.

The chain has TRBV7-2 and TRBJ2-7; maybe TRBD1 (6 bases). In germline, CDR1 is SGHTA, CDR2 FQGNSA. V was trimmed by 4 bases and J by 2 bases, leaving 15 bases between them. The CDR3 has 15 residues. The CDR3 DNA reads TGTGCCAGCAGCTACAGGGTTGGGAACACCTACGAGCAGTACTTC. It yields the protein CASSYRVGNTYEQYF.

The chain recombines TRBV10-3 with TRBJ2-7; 8 positions agree with TRBD2. With 9 bases clipped from V and 5 bases from J, the junction kept 9 bases outside the gene matches. The CDR3 totals 13 residues. The V gene's germline CDR1 is ENHRY and CDR2 SYGVKD. For the CDR3, the DNA is TGTGCCATTCTTGGGTTAGCGGGACACGAGCAGTACTTC. It codes for CAILGLAGHEQYF.

There are a few counts of this clone. The rearrangement uses TRBV19 and TRBJ2-7; 11 nucleotides agree with TRBD2. With V trimmed by 3 bases and J by 6 bases, 16 bases remained unmatched. This CDR3 contains 18 residues. Germline CDR1 reads LNHDA; CDR2 reads SQIVND (reference sequence). Written as DNA, the CDR3 is TGTGCCAGTAGTATTGGGACTAGCGGAAGGACCCTCCCCGTCGAGCAGTACTTC. This sequence encodes CASSIGTSGRTLPVEQYF.

This chain uses TRBV7-6 with TRBJ2-5, with 7 bases that match TRBD1. Germline V gene lookup returns CDR1 SGHVS and CDR2 FNYEAQ. The CDR3 is 13 residues long. The ends lost 3 bases at V and 3 bases at J; junction bases unmatched: 1. The CDR3, as DNA: TGTGCCAGCAGCTTCGACAGGGAAGAGACCCAGTACTTC. Protein sequence: CASSFDREETQYF.

The V and J genes are TRBV15 and TRBJ2-7; weak D call: TRBD2 (5 bases). Per the germline V gene, CDR1 is LNHNV and CDR2 is YYDKDF (reference sequence). V dropped 1 base and J dropped 5 bases, with 12 bases sitting between them. This CDR3 contains 14 residues. CDR3 bases: TGTGCCACCAGCAGAGCTCTAGCCGTTCACGAGCAGTACTTC. It encodes CATSRALAVHEQYF.

The chain has TRBV4-3 and TRBJ1-6, with unresolved D. Deletions cut 0 bases from V and 8 bases from J, with 8 bases between. Germline V gives CDR1 LGHNA, CDR2 YSLEER. The CDR3 totals 14 residues. CDR3 DNA sequence: TGCGCCAGCAGCCAAGATTTGTGGGATTCACCCCTCCACTTT. It is translated as CASSQDLWDSPLHF.

The chain recombines TRBV6-5 with TRBJ2-1, with 10 bases matching TRBD2. There are 15 residues in the CDR3. The trim removed 0 bases at V and 7 bases at J, leaving 3 bases unmatched. Germline CDR1 reads MNHEY; CDR2 reads SVGAGI. CDR3 sequence: CASSYSMTSGNEQFF. The CDR3 DNA follows: TGTGCCAGCAGTTACTCTATGACTAGCGGGAATGAGCAGTTCTTC.

This chain links TRBV29-1 with TRBJ1-4; D might be TRBD1 (5 bases). Germline CDR1 SQVTM, CDR2 ANQGSEA. V shed 4 bases and J shed 6 bases, with 12 bases lying between them. The CDR3 is 13 amino acids. DNA of the CDR3: TGCAGCGTTGGGGGCAGGGCTGATGAAAAACTGTTTTTT. Its translation is CSVGGRADEKLFF.

As DNA, the CDR3 is TGTGCCAGCAGCTTAAGCATTGGGAACACTGAAGCTTTCTTT. Protein sequence: CASSLSIGNTEAFF. The chain links TRBV7-2 to TRBJ1-1; D is ambiguous. This CDR3 region has 14 residues. Germline values: CDR1 SGHTA, CDR2 FQGNSA. Trimming stripped 2 bases from V and 1 base from J, with 8 bases between.

The chain recombines TRBV18 with TRBJ1-6, with a possible D match to TRBD1 (6 bases). The CDR3 has 13 residues. V was trimmed by 3 bases and J by 7 bases, leaving 7 bases between them. Per germline, CDR1 KGHSH and CDR2 LQKENI. The CDR3 DNA reads as TGTGCCAGCTCACCCGGACAGAATTCACCCCTCCACTTT. Encoded protein: CASSPGQNSPLHF.